Given below is one TCR beta chain in context. Participants came from fewer than 25 US areas, aged about 18 to 90 years. Among Cohort 3 donors, those recovered had two negative PCRs, clearance, or symptom resolution. This specimen comes from a study of blood T cell repertoires in COVID-19. At the level of the study: Spain, Italy and the United States supplied samples that represented acute and convalescent COVID-19. Sources were T cells, B-cell-depleted T cells, or PBMCs; the material itself was cDNA or gDNA.

Generated by immunoSEQ multiplex PCR, the TCRdb table keeps only in-frame clones and is missing some. The sample includes around 170,000 clones, over 75% of them seen just once. Germline V gene lookup returns CDR1 MNHEY and CDR2 SVGAGI. There are 15 residues in the CDR3. V shed 6 bases and J 2 bases; nucleotides not matched to a gene: 10. V gene TRBV6-5 combines with J gene TRBJ2-7; 7 bases line up with TRBD2. The source material was PBMCs or T cells enriched from blood (not recorded which). The sequence was collected from a woman aged 45-65 years who had recovered from COVID-19. The CDR3 region has the DNA TGTGCCAGCAGACGAGAGGCTAGCGGAGCCTACGAGCAGTACTTC. It encodes CASRREASGAYEQYF.